The TCR beta chain under discussion was sequenced for a study of CD8+ T cells in alopecia areata. The sample's treatment: oral pan-JAK inhibitor, 5-10 mg twice daily. TCR sequencing used cDNA made by reverse transcription of extracted RNA. Using immunoSEQ multiplex PCR, the repertoire was profiled, and TCRdb retains in-frame clones only, with some absent. The sample holds 80,000 to 100,000 clones, roughly 40% seen once. The CDR3 is made up of 16 amino acids. Germline-derived CDR1 and CDR2 are MNHEY and SMNVEV (reference sequence). V gave up 6 bases and J gave up 5 bases; unmatched junction bases: 12. The V gene is TRBV27, the J gene TRBJ2-3; TRBD2 matches at 9 bases. This TCR was recovered from a human donor with alopecia areata. This material consisted of CD8+ T cells sorted from blood, taken at week 24, from a patient treated with tofacitinib. DNA for the CDR3: TGTGCCAGCAGACCTCTCCTGGGCGGGAGGGAAGATACGCAGTATTTT. Translation gives CASRPLLGGREDTQYF.